The 9 T cell receptor beta chains in this list originate from one sample, sequenced in a study of PD-L1 blockade in urothelial cancer. TCRdb's copy holds only in-frame clones and misses some; the assay was immunoSEQ multiplex PCR. The sample carries about 43,000 clones, 88% recorded once. Sequenced material: PBMCs, taken around atezolizumab (anti-PD-L1) treatment. The receptors were gathered from a woman aged 55-69 years with urothelial cancer.

The V and J genes are TRBV19 and TRBJ1-6; TRBD1 might be the D (6 bases). CDR1 and CDR2 (germline): LNHDA, SQIVND (reference sequence). The V end lost 4 bases, the J end lost 1 base, and 14 bases lay between the germline ends. This CDR3 is 17 amino acids long. CDR3 loop: CASSTIRRGSYNSPLHF. DNA for the CDR3: TGTGCCAGTAGTACAATACGCAGGGGATCCTATAATTCACCCCTCCACTTT.

The chain carries TRBV7-9 and TRBJ1-1; no clear D. CDR3 length equals 19 residues. V shed 5 bases and J shed 1 base, with 26 bases lying between them. The germline V gene has CDR1 SEHNR and CDR2 FQNEAQ (reference sequence). CDR3 in DNA: TGTGCCAGCAGCCGGGGTTACGCCCGCGCTGGTTTATCGAACACTGAAGCTTTCTTT. It specifies CASSRGYARAGLSNTEAFF.

In its sample, this clone was seen a few times. The chain is built from TRBV7-2 and TRBJ2-7, with 7 bases that match TRBD1. The length of the CDR3 is 15 residues. V trimming: 0 bases; J trimming: 0 bases; junction bases outside the gene matches: 2. The germline gives CDR1 SGHTA, CDR2 FQGNSA. Here the CDR3 reads CASSLAQGVSYEQYF. CDR3 DNA sequence: TGTGCCAGCAGCTTAGCCCAGGGGGTCTCCTACGAGCAGTACTTC.

The gene calls are TRBV4-3 and TRBJ2-7; D is unclear. Germline-derived CDR1 and CDR2 are LGHNA and YSLEER. The CDR3 is 15 residues long. Trimming left V 0 bases short and J 0 bases short, with 9 bases between. The CDR3 spells CASSQDFESSYEQYF. In DNA, the CDR3 is TGCGCCAGCAGCCAAGATTTCGAGAGCTCCTACGAGCAGTACTTC.

This rearrangement joins TRBV7-8 to TRBJ2-1, with unresolved D. In germline, CDR1 is SGHVS, CDR2 FQNEAQ. Trimming took off 3 bases at V and 9 bases at J, with 6 bases between the two ends. There are 11 residues in the CDR3. CDR3 protein: CASSFSVEQFF. In DNA form, the CDR3 reads TGTGCCAGCAGCTTCTCAGTTGAGCAGTTCTTC.

The chain couples TRBV6-6 to TRBJ2-5; 7 bases line up with TRBD2. The junction had 12 bases not matched to a gene; V was cut back by 6 bases and J by 5 bases. Germline V gene lookup returns CDR1 MNHNY and CDR2 SVGAGI (reference sequence). CDR3 length: 15 amino acids. DNA for the CDR3: TGTGCCAGCAGATCCGGACTAGTTAGCTTGGAGACCCAGTACTTC. Its translation is CASRSGLVSLETQYF.

This chain links TRBV11-2 with TRBJ2-4; 7 bases are shared with TRBD1. The CDR3 has 15 residues. CDR1 is SGHAT and CDR2 is FQNNGV in the germline V gene. Trimming cost V 4 bases and J 5 bases; bases outside gene matches: 8. CDR3 protein: CASSSYPDRENIQYF. CDR3 sequence (DNA): TGTGCCAGCAGCTCCTACCCTGACAGGGAAAACATTCAGTACTTC. Full variable domain (missing parts from reference TRBV11-2 and TRBJ2-4): EAGVAQSPRYKIIEKRQSVAFWCNPISGHATLYWYQQILGQGPKLLIQFQNNGVVDDSQLPKDRFSAERLKGVDSTLKIQPAKLEDSAVYLCASSSYPDRENIQYFGAGTRLSVL.

This chain uses TRBV5-1 with TRBJ2-7, with 9 bases fitting TRBD2. The CDR3 has 15 residues. The junction had 8 bases not matched to a gene; V was cut back by 3 bases and J by 4 bases. The germline CDR1 and CDR2 sequences are SGHRS and YFSETQ. The CDR3 DNA follows: TGCGCCAGCAGCTCGAATAGCGGGAGAGAGTACGAGCAGTACTTC. Protein: CASSSNSGREYEQYF.

The gene calls are TRBV28 and TRBJ2-1; possible D gene TRBD1, 5 bases. Germline V gene data show CDR1 as MDHEN and CDR2 as SYDVKM. The length of the CDR3 is 16 residues. V was shortened by 3 bases and J by 6 bases, with 18 bases between the two germline ends. The CDR3 sequence is CASSFVRTNLLNEQFF. CDR3 in DNA: TGTGCCAGCAGTTTTGTTAGGACAAATTTACTCAATGAGCAGTTCTTC.